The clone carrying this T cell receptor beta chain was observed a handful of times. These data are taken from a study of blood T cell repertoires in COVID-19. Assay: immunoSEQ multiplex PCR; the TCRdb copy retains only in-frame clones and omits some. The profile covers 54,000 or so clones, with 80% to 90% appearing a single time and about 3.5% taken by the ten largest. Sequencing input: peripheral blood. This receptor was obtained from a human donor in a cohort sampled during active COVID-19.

The CDR3 loop reads CASSILALDISDHQPQHF. The CDR3 coding sequence is TGTGCCAGTAGTATATTGGCGTTGGACATTTCCGATCATCAGCCCCAGCATTTT. The V gene is TRBV19, the J gene TRBJ1-5; tentative D call: TRBD1 (5 bases). The germline V gene has CDR1 LNHDA and CDR2 SQIVND (reference sequence). V shed 2 bases and J shed 5 bases, with 22 bases lying between them. The CDR3 is made up of 18 amino acids.